Listed here are 27 T cell receptor beta chains from one sample, sequenced in a study of blood T cell repertoires in COVID-19. The table came from immunoSEQ multiplex PCR; TCRdb's copy has only in-frame clones and leaves some out. The table has about 170,000 clones, 84% seen once. Input material: peripheral blood. The receptors were gathered from an elderly woman with COVID-19, enrolled during active disease.

This clone came up a few times. V usage is TRBV15 and J usage is TRBJ2-7; possibly TRBD2 for D (5 bases). CDR1 and CDR2 from the germline V gene are LNHNV and YYDKDF (reference sequence). The CDR3 extends over 16 amino acids. V dropped 3 bases and J dropped 4 bases, with 19 bases sitting between them. In DNA form, the CDR3 reads TGTGCCACCAGCAGGGAAAAGGGAGCCTCGCCGTACGAGCAGTACTTC. Its translation is CATSREKGASPYEQYF. The entire variable domain, with the rest obtained from reference TRBV15 and TRBJ2-7, is as follows: DAMVIQNPRYQVTQFGKPVTLSCSQTLNHNVMYWYQQKSSQAPKLLFHYYDKDFNNEADTPDNFQSRRPNTSFCFLDIRSPGLGDTAMYLCATSREKGASPYEQYFGPGTRLTVT.

The gene calls are TRBV6-2 or TRBV6-3 and TRBJ1-2, with D maybe TRBD1 (5 bases). The CDR3 has 13 amino acids. The germline V and J ends were trimmed by 5 bases and 5 bases, with 12 bases remaining between them. Germline V gene sequence: CDR1 MNHEY, CDR2 SVGEGT. The CDR3 DNA is TGTGCCAGCAGTCTTCTCGACAGATATGGCTACACCTTC. Translated, it gives CASSLLDRYGYTF.

The V gene is TRBV10-3, the J gene TRBJ2-7; perhaps TRBD2 as D (5 bases). There are 14 residues in the CDR3. V was cut by 4 bases and J by 6 bases, with 16 bases left in between. Germline V lookup: CDR1 ENHRY, CDR2 SYGVKD. As DNA, the CDR3 is TGTGCCATCAGTGTAGTGGGGAGTGTGGCCGAGCAGTACTTC. It is translated as CAISVVGSVAEQYF.

J is TRBJ1-3 and V is TRBV30, with D uncertain. V shed 2 bases and J shed 0 bases, with 5 bases lying between them. The CDR3 spans 13 residues. Germline-derived CDR1 and CDR2 are GTSNPN and SVGIG (reference sequence). The CDR3 DNA reads TGTGCCTGGAGTCAGGTCTCTGGAAACACCATATATTTT. It encodes CAWSQVSGNTIYF.

The rearrangement joins TRBV29-1 to TRBJ2-5; D gene ambiguous. The CDR3 has 12 residues. Trimming stripped 0 bases from V and 2 bases from J, with 4 bases between. The germline V gene encodes CDR1 SQVTM and CDR2 ANQGSEA. The CDR3 DNA follows: TGCAGCGTTGAAGAGTCTCAAGAGACCCAGTACTTC. Its translation: CSVEESQETQYF.

This sequence joins TRBV4-3 and TRBJ1-6; 7 bases are shared with TRBD1. The junction had 4 bases not matched to a gene; V was cut back by 4 bases and J by 4 bases. Germline CDR1 is LGHNA and CDR2 is YSLEER. The CDR3 runs to 15 residues. The CDR3 sequence: CASSLGRGYNSPLHF. The CDR3 nucleotides read TGCGCCAGCAGCCTTGGCAGGGGGTATAATTCACCCCTCCACTTT.

This clone showed up just a few times. DNA for the CDR3: TGTGCCAGTGCCCGAGGCGGGGCGCGAAATGAAAAACTGTTTTTT. Encoded protein: CASARGGARNEKLFF. V gene TRBV19 combines with J gene TRBJ1-4, with D tentatively TRBD1 (5 bases). Trimming removed 8 bases from V and 5 bases from J, with 18 bases in between. The CDR3 is made up of 15 amino acids. The germline V gene encodes CDR1 LNHDA and CDR2 SQIVND (reference sequence).

This chain uses TRBV5-1 with TRBJ2-1; 10 nucleotides line up with TRBD2. The V gene's germline CDR1 is SGHRS and CDR2 YFSETQ. V shed 2 bases, J shed 3 bases, and the junction held 5 bases outside the gene matches. The CDR3 runs to 16 residues. The DNA for the CDR3 is TGCGCCAGCAGCTTCCTCCCTAGCGGGAGCTACAATGAGCAGTTCTTC. It yields the protein CASSFLPSGSYNEQFF.

The chain carries TRBV9 and TRBJ2-3; D remains unclear. The CDR3 loop spans 12 amino acids. CDR1 is SGDLS and CDR2 is YYNGEE in the germline V gene. Between the trimmed V and J ends, which lost 4 bases and 6 bases, there was a span of 9 bases. The CDR3 nucleotides are TGTGCCAGCAGCCCGCGTTCCGATACGCAGTATTTT. Its translation: CASSPRSDTQYF.

This sequence joins TRBV5-4 and TRBJ2-2; possibly TRBD1 for D (6 bases). V was pared by 0 bases and J by 7 bases, with 10 bases between. The CDR3 length is 14 residues. The germline CDR1 and CDR2 sequences are SGHNT and YYREEE (reference sequence). The chain's CDR3 is CASSLDRANGELFF. CDR3 bases: TGTGCCAGCAGCTTGGACAGGGCAAACGGGGAGCTGTTTTTT.

The rearrangement uses TRBV7-3 and TRBJ2-3; D might be TRBD1 (6 bases). V gave up 3 bases and J gave up 0 bases, with 7 bases separating them. This CDR3 region has 14 residues. Germline CDR1 reads SGHTA; CDR2 reads FQGTGA. In nucleotides, the CDR3 is TGTGCCAGCAGCTTCGGGACAAGCACAGATACGCAGTATTTT. Its protein is CASSFGTSTDTQYF.

This clone was seen only once. The chain employs TRBV11-2 and TRBJ2-7; TRBD1 matches 12 bases. The germline V gene has CDR1 SGHAT and CDR2 FQNNGV. V shed 5 bases, J shed 6 bases, and the junction held 8 bases outside the gene matches. CDR3 length: 15 residues. The CDR3 spells CASSPAGTGGREQYF. In DNA, the CDR3 is TGTGCCAGCAGCCCAGCGGGGACAGGGGGCCGCGAGCAGTACTTC.

This rearrangement joins TRBV24-1 to TRBJ2-3; 8 bases line up with TRBD1. The CDR3 has 14 residues. Germline CDR1 KGHDR, CDR2 SFDVKD. The V and J ends lost 4 bases and 4 bases, in that order; junction bases with no gene match: 3. CDR3 residues: CATSDVQGADTQYF. The CDR3 DNA is TGTGCCACCAGTGACGTACAGGGGGCAGATACGCAGTATTTT.

This clone was seen only a few times. V usage is TRBV27 and J usage is TRBJ2-7; D might be TRBD1 (6 bases). This CDR3 contains 13 residues. V was cut by 5 bases and J by 8 bases, with 16 bases left in between. The germline V gene encodes CDR1 MNHEY and CDR2 SMNVEV (reference sequence). The CDR3 is CASSPQQGQQQYF. For the CDR3, the DNA is TGTGCCAGCAGTCCTCAACAGGGCCAACAGCAGTACTTC.

As DNA, the CDR3 is TGTGCCAGCAGTTACCGCCTCTACAGGGGAACGGACACTGAAGCTTTCTTT. Protein sequence: CASSYRLYRGTDTEAFF. The chain is built from TRBV6-2 or TRBV6-3 and TRBJ1-1; 7 bases match TRBD1. The CDR3 totals 17 residues. Trimming took 2 bases from V and 3 from J; bases not matched to a gene: 12. CDR1 MNHEY and CDR2 SVGEGT come from the germline V gene.

This clone was counted a single time. This sequence joins TRBV11-3 and TRBJ2-1; 9 nucleotides match TRBD2. V was clipped by 4 bases and J by 4 bases; unmatched bases: 8. Germline CDR1 and CDR2: SGHNT and YENEEA. There are 16 residues in the CDR3. This CDR3 is CASSSQAGGRYNEQFF. The CDR3 DNA sequence: TGTGCCAGCAGCTCGCAGGCGGGAGGGCGGTACAATGAGCAGTTCTTC.

About this clone: In the same sample, other DNA sequences code for this CDR3. The V and J genes are TRBV7-9 and TRBJ2-7; D perhaps matches TRBD1 (5 bases). The CDR3 contains 13 residues. V was trimmed by 1 base and J by 2 bases, leaving 6 bases between them. Germline assignment: CDR1 SEHNR and CDR2 FQNEAQ (reference sequence). The CDR3 DNA reads TGTGCCAGCAGCTTAGGGGGCCCCTACGAGCAGTACTTC. Amino acids: CASSLGGPYEQYF.

The chain employs TRBV3-1 (or the pseudogene TRBV3-2) and TRBJ1-5, with 7 bases that match TRBD1. The CDR3 has 14 residues. The V segment lost 4 bases and the J segment 2 bases; nucleotides outside the gene matches: 2. Germline CDR1 and CDR2: LGHDT and YNNKEL (reference sequence). The CDR3 region has the DNA TGTGCCAGCAGCCCAGACAGGGGCAATCAGCCCCAGCATTTT. Translation gives CASSPDRGNQPQHF.

The table lists this clone with a count of one. This rearrangement joins TRBV18 to TRBJ2-7, with TRBD2 as a possible D gene (7 bases). Germline CDR1 reads KGHSH; CDR2 reads LQKENI. The CDR3 is made up of 14 amino acids. The V and J ends lost 4 bases and 2 bases respectively, with 12 bases between them. CDR3 sequence reads: CASSRGRETYEQYF. The CDR3 region has the DNA TGTGCCAGCTCACGGGGGCGGGAGACCTACGAGCAGTACTTC.

The chain combines TRBV18 with TRBJ2-7, with 10 positions matching TRBD1. The trim removed 0 bases at V and 4 bases at J, leaving 3 bases unmatched. Per the germline V gene, CDR1 is KGHSH and CDR2 is LQKENI. The CDR3 totals 15 residues. CDR3 sequence (DNA): TGTGCCAGCTCACCACCGACAGGGGGCTGGTACGAGCAGTACTTC. It specifies CASSPPTGGWYEQYF.

This chain joins TRBV19 and TRBJ2-3; 8 bases are shared with TRBD1. Germline lookup yields CDR1 LNHDA and CDR2 SQIVND (reference sequence). With 5 bases clipped from V and 5 bases from J, the junction kept 6 bases outside the gene matches. The CDR3 runs to 14 residues. CDR3 region: CASSRTGNVDTQYF. For the CDR3, the DNA is TGTGCCAGTAGTCGGACAGGGAATGTAGATACGCAGTATTTT.

This sequence joins TRBV5-4 and TRBJ2-5, with 11 bases aligning to TRBD1. The CDR3 contains 17 residues. The germline V gene has CDR1 SGHNT and CDR2 YYREEE (reference sequence). J lost 4 bases, V lost 1 base, and 9 bases had no gene match. The CDR3 DNA reads as TGTGCCAGCAGCTTGAAGGGTGGACAGGGGGCGAGAGAGACCCAGTACTTC. This gives the protein CASSLKGGQGARETQYF. Combining the CDR3 with reference TRBV5-4 and TRBJ2-5 gives the whole variable domain ETGVTQSPTHLIKTRGQQVTLRCSSQSGHNTVSWYQQALGQGPQFIFQYYREEENGRGNFPPRFSGLQFPNYSSELNVNALELDDSALYLCASSLKGGQGARETQYFGPGTRLLVL.

In its sample, this clone was seen once. The rearrangement joins TRBV6-5 to TRBJ1-2; a possible D gene is TRBD1 (6 bases). CDR3 length: 14 amino acids. Trimming removed 6 bases from V and 4 bases from J, with 15 bases in between. Per germline, CDR1 MNHEY and CDR2 SVGAGI. In DNA, the CDR3 is TGTGCCAGCAGCGCATTTGGACAGACCTATGGCTACACCTTC. The encoded protein is CASSAFGQTYGYTF.

The V gene is TRBV30, the J gene TRBJ1-5; 8 bases map to TRBD1. The CDR3 runs 13 residues. Germline V gene sequence: CDR1 GTSNPN, CDR2 SVGIG (reference sequence). V shed 0 bases, J shed 6 bases, and the junction held 1 base outside the gene matches. The CDR3 coding sequence is TGTGCCTGGAGTGTACAGGGGGTTCAGCCCCAGCATTTT. Its protein product is CAWSVQGVQPQHF.

The chain is built from TRBV29-1 and TRBJ2-5; 7 bases line up with TRBD1. J lost 5 bases, V lost 2 bases, and 5 bases had no gene match. Germline loops: CDR1 SQVTM, CDR2 ANQGSEA. There are 13 residues in the CDR3. DNA for the CDR3: TGCAGCGTTGAAAAGGGGGCCTCCGAGACCCAGTACTTC. It is translated as CSVEKGASETQYF.

The chain recombines TRBV6-6 with TRBJ2-5; D is possibly TRBD1 (5 bases). The CDR3 has 13 amino acids. Germline CDR1 and CDR2: MNHNY and SVGAGI (reference sequence). The V gene lost 7 bases and the J gene lost 5 bases, with 14 bases spanning the gap. The CDR3 sequence: CASKRGPLETQYF. The DNA for the CDR3 is TGTGCCAGCAAAAGGGGTCCTCTCGAGACCCAGTACTTC.

The chain combines TRBV12-3 or TRBV12-4 with TRBJ1-1, with D unresolved. The ends were cut back, 3 bases at V and 1 base at J, with 6 bases in the middle. The CDR3 runs to 13 residues. The CDR3: CASSFSRNTEAFF. CDR3 sequence (DNA): TGTGCCAGCAGTTTCTCCAGGAACACTGAAGCTTTCTTT.